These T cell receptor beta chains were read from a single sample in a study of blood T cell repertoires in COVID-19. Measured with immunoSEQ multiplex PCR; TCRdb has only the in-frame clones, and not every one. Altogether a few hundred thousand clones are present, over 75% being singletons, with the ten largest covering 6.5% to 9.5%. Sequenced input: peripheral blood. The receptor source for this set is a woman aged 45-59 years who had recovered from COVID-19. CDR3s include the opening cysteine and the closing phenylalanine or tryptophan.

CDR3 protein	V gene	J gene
CARSPPLGQLNTGELFF	TRBV24-1	TRBJ2-2
CAISEGQGQGNTIYF	TRBV10-3	TRBJ1-3
CASSSSSGSADTQYF	TRBV7-2	TRBJ2-3
CAWKEQATGELFF	TRBV30	TRBJ2-2
CASSSGHSSSGANVLTF	TRBV5-5	TRBJ2-6
CASSQARSRGADTQYF	TRBV3-1/TRBV3-2	TRBJ2-3
CASSADRQIETQYF	TRBV2	TRBJ2-5
CASSKGSLAGCIHEQYF	TRBV21-1	TRBJ2-7
CASSLSWGSGSQYF	TRBV27	TRBJ2-5
CASSYDYSGNTIYF	TRBV6-2/TRBV6-3	TRBJ1-3
CASSQERLAGEMISRNEQFF	TRBV14	TRBJ2-1